A selection of T cell receptor beta chains follows, all from one sample in a study of blood T cell repertoires in COVID-19. Produced via immunoSEQ multiplex PCR; TCRdb's table is partial and in-frame only. This sample has 65,000 to 80,000 clones, with about 90% found just once. Sequencing was performed on peripheral blood. All receptors derive from a man aged 45-60 years with active COVID-19. Each CDR3 is given with its conserved first and last residue. The order of the fields is J gene, V gene, clone size, CDR3 protein. Clone size appears in some rows only: once, few, many, or a class for an expanded clone.

TRBJ2-7 | TRBV6-1 | NA | CASSEGAGIIYEQYF
TRBJ1-4 | TRBV6-2/TRBV6-3 | NA | CASSPRQGNEKLFF
TRBJ2-4 | TRBV30 | NA | CAWSREAGAKNIQYF
TRBJ1-1 | TRBV4-3 | NA | CASSQGPPGEGNTEAFF
TRBJ1-1 | TRBV2 | NA | CASRPTGPEAFF
TRBJ2-3 | TRBV14 | NA | CASSQRFGTAADTQYF
TRBJ1-2 | TRBV29-1 | NA | CSVAGRGLNYGYTF
TRBJ1-3 | TRBV6-5 | NA | CASSYGTAIGNTIYF
TRBJ2-5 | TRBV6-6 | NA | CASSPTVGGRAETQYF
TRBJ2-7 | TRBV7-9 | NA | CASSLGSGRTYEQYF
TRBJ2-2 | TRBV28 | NA | CASSLLEIANTGELFF
TRBJ2-5 | TRBV28 | once | CASAFLVQGRETQYF
TRBJ1-4 | TRBV4-1 | NA | CASRLATGPNEKLFF
TRBJ2-5 | TRBV5-1 | once | CASSLDGTGLETQYF
TRBJ2-7 | TRBV5-1 | NA | CASSPGQGVFYEQYF
TRBJ1-1 | TRBV6-6 | NA | CASSWDSVNTEAFF
TRBJ2-7 | TRBV7-2 | NA | CASSPRGSGGREQYF
TRBJ1-2 | TRBV28 | NA | CASSLPGSNYGYTF
TRBJ1-1 | TRBV19 | NA | CASSFGDRANTEAFF
TRBJ2-5 | TRBV6-5 | NA | CASTKQAPRETQYF
TRBJ2-1 | TRBV9 | NA | CASSVGGVYNEQFF
TRBJ1-5 | TRBV12-3/TRBV12-4 | NA | CASRTGYRAPQHF
TRBJ1-1 | TRBV9 | NA | CASSVEGQGFDTEAFF
TRBJ2-2 | TRBV5-4 | NA | CASSLDRNTGELFF
TRBJ1-1 | TRBV30 | NA | CAWSKGRFYEAFF
TRBJ1-3 | TRBV10-3 | NA | CAIGAGDGNTIYF
TRBJ1-2 | TRBV9 | NA | CASSVVDRPTADYGYTF
TRBJ1-3 | TRBV24-1 | NA | CATSDYNGNTIYF
TRBJ1-4 | TRBV4-1 | NA | CASSLRHRDSEKLFF
TRBJ1-1 | TRBV6-4 | NA | CASRREAQSEAFF
TRBJ2-3 | TRBV24-1 | NA | CATSDDRTSAVDTQYF
TRBJ2-7 | TRBV2 | NA | CASRRPGQGYEQYF
TRBJ1-2 | TRBV6-5 | NA | CASRTPGFDGYTF
TRBJ2-1 | TRBV27 | NA | CASSLSGPYNEQFF
TRBJ2-5 | TRBV30 | NA | CAWSSGETQYF
TRBJ1-5 | TRBV5-6 | NA | CASSLGTGAAQPQHF
TRBJ2-7 | TRBV29-1 | NA | CSVETGQGPHEQYF
TRBJ2-3 | TRBV18 | NA | CASSVAGGIGDTQYF
TRBJ1-1 | TRBV9 | NA | CASSVAGNTEAFF
TRBJ1-1 | TRBV11-1 | NA | CASSLQLAGSEAFF
TRBJ1-2 | TRBV19 | NA | CASNPYPARYGYTF
TRBJ2-1 | TRBV9 | NA | CASSVALLAGINEQFF
TRBJ1-1 | TRBV11-2 | NA | CASRAITGDPEAFF
TRBJ1-6 | TRBV27 | NA | CASSHPWDRENSPLHF
TRBJ1-1 | TRBV5-1 | NA | CASSLAIGANTEAFF
TRBJ2-3 | TRBV5-1 | NA | CASSPPGDTQYF